The 11 T cell receptor beta chains below come from one sample, sequenced in a study of T-cell reconstitution after alpha-beta-depleted transplantation in children. Preparation of the TCRbeta library involved a method that used unique molecular identifiers. TCRdb called the PCR reads again in MiXCR, with one record for every CDR3 protein. The repertoire holds fewer than 750,000 distinct CDR3 sequences, with over 25% as singletons. The specimen was PBMCs, collected before TCRalphabeta/CD19-depleted stem cell transplant. These receptors all come from a boy under two years old with Wiskott-Aldrich syndrome, due to receive a stem cell transplant.

This chain links TRBV5-1 with TRBJ2-7; 7 bases map to TRBD1. With 2 bases clipped from V and 5 bases from J, the junction kept 7 bases outside the gene matches. The germline CDR1 and CDR2 sequences are SGHRS and YFSETQ. This CDR3 is 14 amino acids long. CDR3 bases: TGCGCCAGCAGCTTCCACGGGACAGCGGACGAGCAGTACTTC. It specifies CASSFHGTADEQYF.

The sample holds a few counts of this clonotype. The genes are TRBV14 and TRBJ1-1; TRBD1 agrees at 7 bases. J was trimmed by 1 base and V by 4 bases; bases with no gene match: 6. Germline V gene data show CDR1 as SGHDN and CDR2 as FVKESK. The CDR3 has 15 residues. The CDR3 loop is CASSRRQGANTEAFF. CDR3 sequence (DNA): TGTGCCAGCAGCCGGAGACAGGGCGCGAACACTGAAGCTTTCTTT.

The chain combines TRBV7-2 with TRBJ2-7; TRBD2 aligns across 9 bases. Germline-derived CDR1 and CDR2 are SGHTA and FQGNSA. The junction had 9 bases not matched to a gene; V was cut back by 1 base and J by 2 bases. The CDR3 runs 17 residues. This chain's CDR3 is CASSLVATSGSPYEQYF. The CDR3 DNA follows: TGTGCCAGCAGCTTAGTCGCGACTAGCGGATCCCCCTACGAGCAGTACTTC.

This clonotype came up a few times. J is TRBJ1-2 and V is TRBV20-1; tentatively, D is TRBD1 (5 bases). With 0 bases removed from V and 4 bases from J, the gap between germline ends came to 9 bases. This CDR3 spans 13 amino acids. Germline CDR1 DFQATT, CDR2 SNEGSKA (reference sequence). Here the CDR3 DNA reads TGCAGTGCTAGAGATCAGGGTACCTATGGCTACACCTTC. It translates to CSARDQGTYGYTF.

This clonotype was counted at least ten times. This rearrangement joins TRBV7-8 to TRBJ2-3; 8 bases are shared with TRBD2. Germline CDR1 SGHVS, CDR2 FQNEAQ. The length of the CDR3 is 15 residues. J lost 2 bases, V lost 5 bases, and 6 bases had no gene match. CDR3 in amino acids: CASSPLAGTTDTQYF. For the CDR3, the DNA is TGTGCCAGCAGCCCGTTAGCGGGAACCACAGATACGCAGTATTTT.

V gene TRBV5-1 combines with J gene TRBJ2-7; 10 bases are shared with TRBD2. CDR1 and CDR2 (germline): SGHRS, YFSETQ. Trimming cost V 0 bases and J 7 bases; bases outside gene matches: 13. The CDR3 runs to 17 residues. The CDR3 sequence is CASSLDPSGRGSWEQYF. For the CDR3, the DNA is TGCGCCAGCAGCTTGGATCCTAGCGGGAGAGGCTCTTGGGAGCAGTACTTC.

The CDR3 sequence is CASSLHPVTFTNTGELFF. The DNA for the CDR3 is TGTGCCAGCAGTCTCCACCCCGTTACGTTTACGAACACCGGGGAGCTGTTTTTT. J is TRBJ2-2 and V is TRBV27; D is unresolved. Germline V CDR1 and CDR2: MNHEY, SMNVEV (reference sequence). The length of the CDR3 is 18 residues. The V end lost 5 bases, the J end lost 0 bases, and 19 bases lay between the germline ends.

For this clonotype: The CDR3 end shows no conserved phenylalanine or tryptophan, and so a read error is likely. The gene calls are TRBV20-1 and TRBJ2-7; TRBD2 matches at 10 bases. The V gene end was trimmed by 1 base and the J gene end by 5 bases; junction bases not matched to a gene: 5. The germline CDR1 and CDR2 sequences are DFQATT and SNEGSKA (reference sequence). The CDR3 sequence is 14 residues long. The CDR3 DNA sequence: TGCAGTGCTAGAGCGGCTAGCGGGAGTGACGAGCAGTACTTG. It codes for CSARAASGSDEQYL.

The chain is built from TRBV20-1 and TRBJ2-1; tentative D call: TRBD1 (5 bases). The CDR3 is 13 amino acids. Per the germline V gene, CDR1 is DFQATT and CDR2 is SNEGSKA (reference sequence). V was cut by 1 base and J by 7 bases, with 11 bases left in between. The CDR3 sequence is CSARAQGRNEQFF. In nucleotides, the CDR3 is TGCAGTGCTAGAGCTCAGGGCAGGAATGAGCAGTTCTTC.

This clonotype has just a few counts. The CDR3 is CASSSRPPAGVPYEQYF. In DNA, the CDR3 is TGTGCCAGCAGTTCCCGCCCTCCGGCGGGGGTTCCCTACGAGCAGTACTTC. The chain has TRBV6-5 and TRBJ2-7; 7 nucleotides agree with TRBD2. Germline V gene lookup returns CDR1 MNHEY and CDR2 SVGAGI. The CDR3 has 17 residues. The V segment lost 4 bases and the J segment 2 bases; nucleotides outside the gene matches: 14.

This clonotype turned up a few times. This rearrangement joins TRBV20-1 to TRBJ2-3; D is unresolved. In germline, CDR1 is DFQATT, CDR2 SNEGSKA (reference sequence). Trimming removed 6 bases at V and 6 bases at J, with 22 bases between. This CDR3 has 15 amino acids. The chain's CDR3 is CSAPDSSGSSDTQYF. As DNA, the CDR3 is TGCAGTGCCCCAGACTCCAGTGGCTCCTCCGATACGCAGTATTTT.